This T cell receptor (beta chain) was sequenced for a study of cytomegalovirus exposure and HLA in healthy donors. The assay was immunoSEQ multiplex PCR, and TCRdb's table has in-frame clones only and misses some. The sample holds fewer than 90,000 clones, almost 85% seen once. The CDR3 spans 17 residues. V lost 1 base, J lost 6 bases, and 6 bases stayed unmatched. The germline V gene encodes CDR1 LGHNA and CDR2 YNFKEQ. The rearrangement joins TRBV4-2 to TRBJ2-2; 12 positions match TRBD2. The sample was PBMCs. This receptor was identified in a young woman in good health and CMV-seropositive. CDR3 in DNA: TGTGCCAGCAGCCAAGGGCTAGCGGGGGGGCCAGCCGGGGAGCTGTTTTTT. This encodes CASSQGLAGGPAGELFF.